This is a list of T cell receptor beta chains from one sample in a study of cytomegalovirus exposure and HLA in healthy donors. Some clones are missing from TCRdb's copy, which holds only in-frame ones; the method was immunoSEQ multiplex PCR. The table lists around 150,000 clones, roughly 88% of them singletons. The sequenced sample was PBMCs. The receptors derive from a woman aged 40 to 50 in good health and CMV-seronegative. CDR3s leave out the opening cysteine and the closing phenylalanine or tryptophan. A D gene is named only where the DNA matches it firmly. Expanded clones are given a class, and other clones once, few, many or no size at all.

>TRBD2|TRBJ2-2|NA|TRBV5-1
ATSLAEGTGELF
>TRBD2|TRBJ2-7|NA|TRBV10-3
AISDPGGAPYEQY
>NA|TRBJ2-2|NA|TRBV5-1
ASSLDPGVFTGELF
>NA|TRBJ2-7|NA|TRBV6-4
ASRGSSYEQY
>NA|TRBJ1-2|NA|TRBV6-1
ASSLRGSPNYGYT
>NA|TRBJ2-3|NA|TRBV27
ASSWGSGTDTQY
>NA|TRBJ2-6|NA|TRBV5-4
ASSWHRVSGGANVLT
>NA|TRBJ2-3|NA|TRBV18
ASSPRGGLTTDTQY
>NA|TRBJ2-7|NA|TRBV2
ASSRAGRGYEQY
>TRBD1|TRBJ1-4|NA|TRBV9
ASSPQEGGTNEKLF
>TRBD1|TRBJ2-3|NA|TRBV29-1
SVWTGGRTDTQY
>TRBD1|TRBJ2-3|NA|TRBV25-1
ASSGYRGLSTDTQY
>NA|TRBJ2-5|NA|TRBV7-2
ASSFAREETQY
>TRBD2|TRBJ2-5|NA|TRBV10-1
ASSAQAGAIQETQY
>NA|TRBJ1-2|NA|TRBV5-1
ASSLDRAYGYT
>TRBD2|TRBJ2-3|NA|TRBV29-1
SGGRPGGSDTQY
>NA|TRBJ2-7|NA|TRBV7-2
ASSFGYAEQY
>TRBD2|TRBJ2-1|NA|TRBV6-5
ASSWLSGREFEQF
>NA|TRBJ1-2|few|TRBV10-3
AILDSFNYGYT
>TRBD2|TRBJ2-5|NA|TRBV2
ASSGPSGLGETQY
>NA|NA|NA|TRBV19
ASSIPEPHATLYEQY
>NA|TRBJ2-3|NA|TRBV11-3
ASSLGGAAKDTQY
>TRBD2|TRBJ2-7|few|TRBV28
ASTSLGGLALPYEQY
>NA|TRBJ2-3|NA|TRBV7-9
ASQSVSTDTQY
>TRBD2|TRBJ2-1|NA|TRBV10-2
ASRKDQSGRAYNEQF
>NA|TRBJ1-5|once|TRBV6-5
ASSYGGAAGGPQH
>NA|TRBJ2-7|NA|TRBV11-2
ASSRTGELAYEQY
>NA|TRBJ2-3|NA|TRBV6-4
ASRITGSDTQY
>NA|TRBJ1-5|NA|TRBV6-1
AGCISFDQPQH
>TRBD1|TRBJ1-1|NA|TRBV7-2
ASSVQIGTAQAF
>NA|TRBJ1-5|NA|TRBV6-6
ASSPGQFDQPQH
>TRBD1|TRBJ1-3|NA|TRBV6-5
ASNPGGGNTIY
>TRBD1|TRBJ2-4|NA|TRBV25-1
ASRRQGGNIQY
>NA|TRBJ2-1|NA|TRBV6-5
ASSYNFGSGEQF
>TRBD1|TRBJ1-1|few|TRBV4-3
ASSQEDRAATEAF
>NA|TRBJ2-7|NA|TRBV30
AWSVQGVGYEQY
>TRBD2|TRBJ2-1|once|TRBV2
ATDRVAGDNEQF
>TRBD2|TRBJ2-5|NA|TRBV28
ASSTSGETQY
>NA|TRBJ1-5|NA|TRBV30
AWSQGSGNQPQH
>TRBD2|TRBJ2-7|NA|TRBV10-3
AISGPGTSGKYEQY
>TRBD1|TRBJ1-5|NA|TRBV28
ASRGQTPAGPQH
>TRBD1|TRBJ2-1|once|TRBV11-3
ASSLGTGGQFEQF
>TRBD1|TRBJ2-4|NA|TRBV28
ASSPIYRGQRRNIQY
>NA|TRBJ2-7|NA|TRBV4-2
ASSQATLGSGKGSYEQY
>NA|TRBJ2-4|NA|TRBV9
ASSLRDVQNIQY
>NA|TRBJ1-5|NA|TRBV6-6
ASRWTVLYSNQPQH
>TRBD2|TRBJ2-3|once|TRBV5-1
ASSLEGQGRTSGRSDTQY
>TRBD2|TRBJ2-7|NA|TRBV28
ASSTGTSGTYEQY
>NA|TRBJ2-7|NA|TRBV19
ASTPQFGRVSYEQY
>NA|TRBJ2-5|once|TRBV15
ATSRDRGGMETQY
>NA|TRBJ2-5|NA|TRBV9
ASSVGGGETQY
>TRBD1|TRBJ1-2|NA|TRBV10-3
AMTNGQGTYT
>NA|TRBJ2-5|NA|TRBV7-8
ASSPLQQETQY
>TRBD2|TRBJ2-3|NA|TRBV7-9
ASSLAGGTTDTQY
>TRBD2|TRBJ2-1|NA|TRBV2
ASRRLASLYNEQF